These 9 T cell receptor beta chains share one sample of origin, sequenced in a study of blood T cells in healthy people across ages (dated by TCRdb to the mid-2010s). Library method: 5' RACE. These reads were obtained on an Illumina HiSeq 2500. A second PCR of roughly 7 to 11 cycles was performed with a sample-barcoded 5' primer and a J-beta primer mix. The raw public data were reprocessed by TCRdb itself: fastp quality trimming at Q25, MiXCR clonotype calling, in-frame beta chains only. A single entry per CDR3 protein holds the most common genes and DNA from its merged rows. This sample has about 1.6 million distinct CDR3 sequences in its table, and 30% to 40% of those were observed once. The biggest ten clones account for approximately 10% of the sample. The sequencing input was blood. These receptors were taken from a woman younger than 45 in good health.

This clonotype was recorded many times. J is TRBJ2-7 and V is TRBV5-1; a possible D gene is TRBD2 (5 bases). The CDR3 totals 12 residues. The V end was cut by 3 bases, the J end by 3 bases, with 7 bases between. Germline V CDR1 and CDR2: SGHRS, YFSETQ. The CDR3, as DNA: TGCGCCAGCAGCTCCACTAGCTACGAGCAGTACTTC. Encoded protein: CASSSTSYEQYF. Supplemented by reference TRBV5-1 and TRBJ2-7, the full variable domain reads KAGVTQTPRYLIKTRGQQVTLSCSPISGHRSVSWYQQTPGQGLQFLFEYFSETQRNKGNFPGRFSGRQFSNSRSEMNVSTLELGDSALYLCASSSTSYEQYFGPGTRLTVT.

The genes are TRBV5-1 and TRBJ1-1, with D possibly being TRBD1 (5 bases). The CDR3 totals 15 residues. V lost 0 bases and J 7 bases, leaving 16 bases between the germline ends. The germline CDR1 and CDR2 sequences are SGHRS and YFSETQ. The CDR3 nucleotides read TGCGCCAGCAGCTTGGACGGGGAGAGAGGGGATGAAGCTTTCTTT. Translation gives CASSLDGERGDEAFF.

V gene TRBV5-1 combines with J gene TRBJ2-1, with TRBD1 matching 8 bases. The J segment lost 6 bases and the V segment lost 3 bases, leaving 5 bases of the junction unmatched. Germline V lookup: CDR1 SGHRS, CDR2 YFSETQ. CDR3 length equals 14 residues. The CDR3: CASSSSRGLNEQFF. DNA of the CDR3: TGCGCCAGCAGCTCCTCCAGGGGGCTCAATGAGCAGTTCTTC.

The V call is TRBV3-1, the J call TRBJ2-6; D possibly uses TRBD1 or TRBD2 (6 bases each). Germline values: CDR1 LGHDT, CDR2 YNNKEL (reference sequence). V gave up 2 bases and J gave up 0 bases, with 11 bases separating them. The CDR3 is 17 amino acids. The CDR3 sequence: CASSQLGGLSGANVLTF. The CDR3 DNA reads TGTGCCAGCAGCCAATTGGGGGGCCTCTCTGGGGCCAACGTCCTGACTTTC. Full variable domain (outside the CDR3, taken from reference TRBV3-1 and TRBJ2-6): DTAVSQTPKYLVTQMGNDKSIKCEQNLGHDTMYWYKQDSKKFLKIMFSYNNKELIINETVPNRFSPKSPDKAHLNLHINSLELGDSAVYFCASSQLGGLSGANVLTFGAGSRLTVL.

In this sample, this clonotype turned up a few times. The chain joins TRBV20-1 to TRBJ2-3; 7 nucleotides align to TRBD2. V was clipped by 3 bases and J by 1 base; unmatched bases: 16. CDR1 DFQATT and CDR2 SNEGSKA come from the germline V gene (reference sequence). This CDR3 region has 18 residues. DNA for the CDR3: TGCAGTGCTAGGCTACTAGCGAAGCAATTGTCTGGCACAGATACGCAGTATTTT. It specifies CSARLLAKQLSGTDTQYF.

This clonotype was counted at least ten times. The chain links TRBV29-1 to TRBJ2-1, with no clear D. Germline-derived CDR1 and CDR2 are SQVTM and ANQGSEA. The CDR3 loop spans 13 amino acids. V was clipped by 0 bases and J by 8 bases, with 11 bases between them. The CDR3 sequence is CSVEEGTMYEQFF. The CDR3 DNA follows: TGCAGCGTTGAAGAGGGAACTATGTATGAGCAGTTCTTC.

Notes on this clonotype: This may be a read error, as it is one base from a much larger clone. The V and J genes are TRBV10-3 and TRBJ2-7; the match to TRBD1 covers 7 bases. Per the germline V gene, CDR1 is ENHRY and CDR2 is SYGVKD. The CDR3 is 13 amino acids. CDR3 residues: CTISGTGVDEQYF. DNA of the CDR3: TGTACCATCAGTGGAACAGGGGTCGACGAGCAGTACTTC.

This clonotype appeared a few times. V usage is TRBV11-2 and J usage is TRBJ2-7, with a weak D call TRBD1 (5 bases). This CDR3 has 14 residues. V lost 3 bases, J lost 2 bases, and 11 bases lay in between. The germline gives CDR1 SGHAT, CDR2 FQNNGV. The CDR3 sequence is CASSFQGLTYEQYF. The CDR3 DNA follows: TGTGCCAGCAGCTTCCAGGGATTAACCTACGAGCAGTACTTC.

The rearrangement joins TRBV4-1 to TRBJ2-7, with 9 bases lining up with TRBD2. After removal of 0 bases from V and 9 bases from J, the junction contained 12 bases not matched to a gene. Germline V gene data show CDR1 as MGHRA and CDR2 as YSYEKL. The CDR3 length is 16 residues. This CDR3 is CASSQDPAGGPFGQYF. In DNA, the CDR3 is TGCGCCAGCAGCCAAGATCCCGCGGGAGGGCCTTTCGGGCAGTACTTC.